The TCR beta chain under discussion was sequenced for a study of shared clonotypes between healthy human individuals. Study-level background: Three plates each covered CD4 naive and memory; CD8 naive two, CD8 memory one.

The study, taken as a whole, reports: Larger estimated richness was generally recorded for naive subsets relative to memory subsets.

Adult donors, all healthy and HIV-negative, had no recent acute infections or vaccinations. In its sample, this clone was seen many times. Its matching antigen is unknown. The CDR3 extends over 17 amino acids. V lost 3 bases to trimming and J lost 0 bases, with 12 bases between them. The V gene's germline CDR1 is MNHNS and CDR2 SASEGT. The repertoire was sequenced with immunoSEQ multiplex PCR; TCRdb's copy has only in-frame clones and lacks some. The table lists approximately 640,000 clones, roughly 78% of them singletons. Sequences were obtained from memory CD4+ T cells sorted from blood. As to subset: CD45RA-negative fraction. The receptor's source is a woman in her twenties or thirties in good health. This rearrangement joins TRBV6-1 to TRBJ2-6; the D call may be TRBD1 or TRBD2 (5 bases each). The CDR3 sequence: CASSEGGTPSGANVLTF. Written as DNA, the CDR3 is TGTGCCAGCAGTGAGGGTGGGACCCCCTCTGGGGCCAACGTCCTGACTTTC.